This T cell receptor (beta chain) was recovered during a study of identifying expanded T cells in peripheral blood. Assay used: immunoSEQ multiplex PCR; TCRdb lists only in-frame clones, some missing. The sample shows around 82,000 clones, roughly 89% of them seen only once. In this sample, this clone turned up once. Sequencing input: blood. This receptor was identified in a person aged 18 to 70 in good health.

As DNA, the CDR3 is TGTGCCAGCAGCTTAACGAAGGGGTCACCCCTCCACTTT. It codes for CASSLTKGSPLHF. V and J are TRBV7-3 and TRBJ1-6; D possibly corresponds to TRBD1 (5 bases). This CDR3 is built from 13 residues. The V and J ends lost 0 bases and 10 bases respectively, with 7 bases between them. The germline CDR1 and CDR2 sequences are SGHTA and FQGTGA.